The entry below describes one T cell receptor (beta chain). Its target is unknown. This record comes from a study of T cell repertoires in cytomegalovirus infection. Findings and limits, study-wide: Predominance within the ex vivo response was attributable to HLA-C-restricted CMV-specific TCR beta clonotypes.

TCRdb re-analysed the reads in MiXCR, keeping a single row per CDR3 protein. Of hundreds of thousands of distinct CDR3 sequences in the sample, roughly 43% were seen once. Germline V gives CDR1 MNHEY, CDR2 SMNVEV (reference sequence). V lost 4 bases, J lost 4 bases, and 10 bases lay in between. The CDR3 contains 13 residues. The genes are TRBV27 and TRBJ1-1; TRBD1 might be the D (5 bases). The sequence came from a human donor in good health (CMV status not recorded). Some clones in this sample may be carry-over from other donors' samples. This sample comprised cultured PBMCs, obtained from culture after CMV antigen stimulation. The CDR3 protein is CASSYRQLTEAFF. The CDR3 region has the DNA TGTGCCAGCAGTTACCGACAGCTCACTGAAGCTTTCTTT.